This note documents a single T cell receptor beta chain sequence. Its target is not known. This sample stems from a study of T cell repertoires in cytomegalovirus infection. Background on the study: It was recently identified HLA-C-restricted and well-studied HLA-B-restricted CMV epitopes that the study used. The public TCR beta signatures pointed to both CMV infection and matching HLA type.

Each CDR3 protein is one row after TCRdb ran MiXCR on the reads. The sample holds approximately 110,000 distinct CDR3 sequences, more than 30% seen once. The study, taken as a whole, reports: People with CMV and the relevant HLA were identified by cumulative public TCR beta family frequency. The ex vivo response was dominated by HLA-C-restricted CMV-specific TCR beta clonotypes.

CDR3 length: 14 amino acids. V lost 1 base and J lost 3, with 7 bases in between. Germline CDR1 reads SEHNR; CDR2 reads FQNEAQ (reference sequence). The V and J genes are TRBV7-9 and TRBJ1-5; D not certain. The sequence was collected from a human donor in good health (CMV status not recorded). Some clones in this sample may be carry-over from other donors' samples. The specimen comprised CD8+ T cells from cultured PBMCs, sampled from culture after CMV antigen stimulation. In DNA form, the CDR3 reads TGTGCCAGCAGCTTAGAGCGGGACAATCAGCCCCAGCATTTT. Its protein is CASSLERDNQPQHF.